This TCR beta chain was recovered during a study of CD8 T cells in ankylosing spondylitis. Regarding the study as a whole: As reported, disease-linked clones showed significant enrichment in matched ankylosing spondylitis synovial fluid. Existing reports had already noted some motif variants in reactive arthritis synovial fluid and blood.

CDR1 is SGHDT and CDR2 is YYEEEE in the germline V gene. V lost 1 base, J lost 4 bases, and 12 bases lay in between. The CDR3 is 14 residues long. This clonotype has only a few counts. The antigen is unknown. TCRdb reprocessed the 5' RACE reads via MiXCR and lists one record per CDR3 protein. The sample has 30,000 to 35,000 distinct CDR3 sequences, more than 25% seen once. This TCR came from a male donor with ankylosing spondylitis. This chain connects TRBV5-6 to TRBJ2-7; maybe TRBD1 (6 bases). What was sequenced was synovial fluid, either unsorted or a sorted T cell fraction (not recorded which). CDR3 residues: CASSLWTENYEQYV. The CDR3 nucleotides read TGTGCCAGCAGCTTGTGGACAGAAAATTACGAGCAGTACGTC.